The clone carrying this TCR beta chain was found a few times. As yet, its antigen is unknown. The sample belongs to a study of T cells in narcolepsy. Study as a whole: Healthy controls were enrolled alongside patients with narcolepsy type 1 or type 2.

General study findings and limits: Autoreactive HCRT-specific and TRIB2-specific clonotypes were marked in same-patient CSF-versus-blood CD4+ comparisons.

Profiling relied on immunoSEQ multiplex PCR, and the TCRdb table lists in-frame clones only, not all of them. The profile shows approximately 25,000 clones, around four fifths of them singletons. The TCR comes from a human donor with narcolepsy. The sample consisted of CD45RA- memory CD4+ T cells from PBMCs.

The CDR3 protein is CASSYWTTNTGELFF. The CDR3, as DNA: TGTGCCAGCAGTTACTGGACAACCAACACCGGGGAGCTGTTTTTT. The V gene is TRBV6-5, the J gene TRBJ2-2, with D possibly matching TRBD1 (5 bases). The CDR3 is made up of 15 amino acids. With 1 base removed from V and 2 bases from J, the gap between germline ends came to 8 bases. Germline V gene data show CDR1 as MNHEY and CDR2 as SVGAGI.